This T cell receptor (beta chain) originates from a study of blood T cell repertoires in COVID-19. The assay was immunoSEQ multiplex PCR, and TCRdb's table has in-frame clones only and misses some. The data show 200,000 to 300,000 clones, with about 91% seen just once and roughly 6.3% held by the top ten. V lost 4 bases and J lost 5; bases outside the gene matches: 10. Germline loops: CDR1 SGHRS, CDR2 YFSETQ. This CDR3 has 16 residues. This receptor was obtained from a woman aged 25 to 39 with COVID-19, enrolled during active disease. V gene TRBV5-1 combines with J gene TRBJ2-5; 11 bases are shared with TRBD2. Sequenced: peripheral blood. The CDR3 here is CASSIGTSGPLETQYF. CDR3 sequence (DNA): TGCGCCAGCAGCATTGGGACTAGCGGCCCCTTGGAGACCCAGTACTTC.